The sequence of this TCR beta chain was determined in a study of OX40 agonist ivuxolimab in advanced cancers. Study-level points and caveats: On average, CD8+ T cells showed a greater number of expanded clones than CD4+.

Profiled with immunoSEQ multiplex PCR; TCRdb holds only in-frame clones, not every one. The sample comprises about 55,000 clones, around four fifths of which are singletons, and approximately 1.3% rests with the top ten. The germline V gene encodes CDR1 SGHAT and CDR2 FQNNGV. The J segment lost 6 bases and the V segment lost 5 bases, leaving 9 bases of the junction unmatched. The CDR3 is made up of 14 amino acids. This clone was counted only a few times. Its antigen is not known. This material consisted of CD4+ or CD8+ T cells sorted from blood, taken in a trial of the OX40 agonist ivuxolimab. The sequence was obtained from an adult with an advanced solid tumor such as melanoma, head and neck, liver or kidney cancer. The rearrangement uses TRBV11-2 and TRBJ1-1, with 7 bases aligning to TRBD1. The CDR3 protein is CASSPQGVLAEAFF. The DNA of the CDR3 is TGTGCCAGCAGCCCCCAGGGGGTACTCGCTGAAGCTTTCTTT.